The 29 T cell receptor beta chains given below trace back to one sample, sequenced in a study of OX40 agonist ivuxolimab in advanced cancers. This table comes from immunoSEQ multiplex PCR, and its TCRdb copy is limited to in-frame clones, with some not included. The repertoire holds some 80,000 clones, roughly 90% seen once, with 0.72% in the top ten. Sample: CD4+ or CD8+ T cells sorted from blood, taken in a trial of the OX40 agonist ivuxolimab. The receptors were gathered from an adult with an advanced solid tumor such as melanoma, head and neck, liver or kidney cancer.

This clone was detected only once. The gene calls are TRBV5-1 and TRBJ1-2, with 7 bases fitting TRBD1. Germline trimming cut 1 base from V and 5 bases from J; bases unmatched to any gene: 5. This CDR3 is 14 amino acids long. CDR1 is SGHRS, CDR2 YFSETQ, per germline. The CDR3 here is CASSLQQGSYGYTF. The CDR3 nucleotides are TGCGCCAGCAGCTTGCAACAGGGGTCTTATGGCTACACCTTC. The full variable domain, rest sourced from reference TRBV5-1 and TRBJ1-2, is KAGVTQTPRYLIKTRGQQVTLSCSPISGHRSVSWYQQTPGQGLQFLFEYFSETQRNKGNFPGRFSGRQFSNSRSEMNVSTLELGDSALYLCASSLQQGSYGYTFGSGTRLTVV.

In this sample, this clone turned up a few times. The chain carries TRBV14 and TRBJ1-1; D gene uncertain. Per germline, CDR1 SGHDN and CDR2 FVKESK. The CDR3 has 12 residues. Trimming pared 8 bases from V and 0 bases from J, leaving 7 bases between. Here the CDR3 reads CASAGMNTEAFF. CDR3 bases: TGTGCCAGCGCAGGTATGAACACTGAAGCTTTCTTT. The full variable domain, its missing parts supplied by reference TRBV14 and TRBJ1-1, is EAGVTQFPSHSVIEKGQTVTLRCDPISGHDNLYWYRRVMGKEIKFLLHFVKESKQDESGMPNNRFLAERTGGTYSTLKVQPAELEDSGVYFCASAGMNTEAFFGQGTRLTVV.

A few counts support this clone. This chain connects TRBV19 to TRBJ1-1, with TRBD1 matching over 8 bases. V lost 5 bases to trimming and J lost 7 bases; unmatched junction nucleotides: 3. Germline loops: CDR1 LNHDA, CDR2 SQIVND (reference sequence). The CDR3 is 12 amino acids. CDR3 amino acids: CASSPGQGEAFF. Here the CDR3 DNA reads TGTGCCAGTAGTCCCGGACAGGGTGAAGCTTTCTTT.

J is TRBJ2-1 and V is TRBV2, with D possibly TRBD1 on 5 matching bases. The CDR3 is made up of 10 amino acids. V was clipped by 3 bases and J by 15 bases, with 9 bases between them. CDR1 SNHLY and CDR2 FYNNEI come from the germline V gene. CDR3 residues: CASSEVGRFF. The CDR3 coding sequence is TGTGCCAGCAGTGAGGTGGGGCGGTTCTTC. Variable domain in full (rest from reference TRBV2 and TRBJ2-1): EPEVTQTPSHQVTQMGQEVILRCVPISNHLYFYWYRQILGQKVEFLVSFYNNEISEKSEIFDDQFSVERPDGSNFTLKIRSTKLEDSAMYFCASSEVGRFFGPGTRLTVL.

This clone was recorded a few times. At the DNA level, this CDR3 is encoded by other sequences in the same sample as well. The chain couples TRBV20-1 to TRBJ1-1; D uncertain. The length of the CDR3 is 11 residues. Germline-derived CDR1 and CDR2 are DFQATT and SNEGSKA (reference sequence). V was cut by 5 bases and J by 5 bases, with 9 bases left in between. The CDR3 sequence is CSAGRWTEAFF. CDR3 nucleotide sequence: TGCAGTGCTGGGCGTTGGACTGAAGCTTTCTTT.

The gene calls are TRBV6-5 and TRBJ2-2; possibly TRBD1 for D (6 bases). V was cut by 5 bases and J by 8 bases, with 12 bases left in between. There are 13 residues in the CDR3. Germline V gives CDR1 MNHEY, CDR2 SVGAGI. This CDR3 reads CASSKQGWGELFF. CDR3 sequence (DNA): TGTGCCAGCAGTAAACAGGGTTGGGGGGAGCTGTTTTTT.

This clone has just one count. The chain employs TRBV2 and TRBJ1-2, with 7 bases lining up with TRBD1. Trimming took 8 bases from V and 7 from J; bases not matched to a gene: 16. Looked up from germline, CDR1 is SNHLY and CDR2 is FYNNEI. The CDR3 spans 15 residues. The CDR3 nucleotides read TGTGCCAGCGGATATGACAGGGCCAGAGCCGCTGGCTACACCTTC. Amino acid sequence: CASGYDRARAAGYTF.

The V and J genes are TRBV6-5 and TRBJ1-2; weak D call: TRBD1 (5 bases). In germline, CDR1 is MNHEY, CDR2 SVGAGI. The CDR3 is 12 residues long. Trimming pared 6 bases from V and 6 bases from J, leaving 11 bases between. The CDR3 loop is CASSRGGDGYTF. CDR3 nucleotides: TGTGCCAGCAGCCGCGGGGGTGATGGCTACACCTTC.

The V call is TRBV7-8, the J call TRBJ2-2; D possibly corresponds to TRBD2 (6 bases). The CDR3 totals 15 residues. Trimming left V 5 bases short and J 1 base short, with 11 bases between. Germline V gene sequence: CDR1 SGHVS, CDR2 FQNEAQ. CDR3 region: CASSPGGQNTGELFF. The CDR3 DNA is TGTGCCAGCAGCCCCGGGGGTCAGAACACCGGGGAGCTGTTTTTT.

The rearrangement joins TRBV7-6 to TRBJ2-5; perhaps TRBD2 as D (5 bases). The CDR3 covers 15 residues. Germline values: CDR1 SGHVS, CDR2 FNYEAQ. The V and J ends lost 0 bases and 4 bases respectively, with 12 bases between them. CDR3 sequence reads: CASSLAGNLVETQYF. CDR3 coding DNA: TGTGCCAGCAGCTTAGCCGGGAATCTCGTAGAGACCCAGTACTTC.

The V and J genes are TRBV9 and TRBJ2-1; a possible D gene is TRBD2 (6 bases). The CDR3 sequence is 15 residues long. Germline V gives CDR1 SGDLS, CDR2 YYNGEE. Trimming took 3 bases from V and 4 from J, leaving 14 bases between them. CDR3: CASSASGGVYNEQFF. CDR3 DNA: TGTGCCAGCAGCGCAAGCGGAGGGGTTTACAATGAGCAGTTCTTC.

The chain couples TRBV27 to TRBJ2-5; 9 bases are a match to TRBD2. CDR3 size: 15 residues. The germline CDR1 and CDR2 sequences are MNHEY and SMNVEV (reference sequence). Trimming removed 1 base from V and 5 bases from J; junction bases left unmatched: 5. The DNA for the CDR3 is TGTGCCAGCAGTTTATTGGCGGGGGGGGTGGAGACCCAGTACTTC. Its translation: CASSLLAGGVETQYF.

The gene calls are TRBV15 and TRBJ2-5; D is ambiguous. The CDR3 runs to 13 residues. CDR1 is LNHNV, CDR2 YYDKDF, per germline (reference sequence). Trimming left V 3 bases short and J 5 bases short, with 10 bases between. The CDR3 here is CATSRDPRETQYF. CDR3 DNA sequence: TGTGCCACCAGCAGGGACCCGAGGGAGACCCAGTACTTC.

This clone turned up a few times. The rearrangement joins TRBV5-4 to TRBJ1-6; D unresolved. The germline V gene encodes CDR1 SGHNT and CDR2 YYREEE (reference sequence). V lost 0 bases, J lost 8 bases, and 12 bases lay in between. There are 15 residues in the CDR3. In nucleotides, the CDR3 is TGTGCCAGCAGCTTGGGCCTCAAAGAGGATTCACCCCTCCACTTT. It codes for CASSLGLKEDSPLHF.

This rearrangement joins TRBV18 to TRBJ1-4, with D unresolved. The CDR3 is made up of 14 amino acids. With 4 bases removed from V and 5 bases from J, the gap between germline ends came to 11 bases. Germline CDR1 reads KGHSH; CDR2 reads LQKENI. CDR3 DNA sequence: TGTGCCAGCTCACGTTACGGCCACAATGAAAAACTGTTTTTT. It codes for CASSRYGHNEKLFF.

CDR3 region: CASSERTGRSGNTIYF. The CDR3 bases are TGCGCCAGCAGCGAGCGGACAGGGCGCTCTGGAAACACCATATATTTT. The chain couples TRBV4-1 to TRBJ1-3, with 8 bases aligning to TRBD1. CDR3 length: 16 amino acids. Trimming took 5 bases from V and 0 from J; bases not matched to a gene: 6. Germline CDR1 is MGHRA and CDR2 is YSYEKL.

V gene TRBV13 combines with J gene TRBJ2-1, with 13 bases identical to TRBD2. The CDR3 sequence is 21 residues long. V lost 1 base and J lost 6; bases outside the gene matches: 18. Germline V CDR1 and CDR2: PRHDT, FYEKMQ (reference sequence). The CDR3 reads CASSLVSPLTSGGTGSNEQFF. The CDR3 DNA reads as TGTGCCAGCAGCTTAGTGTCCCCTTTGACTAGCGGGGGGACCGGGTCCAATGAGCAGTTCTTC.

J is TRBJ1-3 and V is TRBV19; 10 nucleotides line up with TRBD1. Germline CDR1 and CDR2: LNHDA and SQIVND (reference sequence). The CDR3 contains 16 residues. Losses at the gene ends were 6 bases for V and 2 bases for J; bases not matched to a gene: 7. Here the CDR3 reads CASSPGGQGTGNTIYF. The CDR3 DNA is TGTGCCAGTAGCCCCGGGGGACAGGGGACTGGAAACACCATATATTTT.

V gene TRBV28 combines with J gene TRBJ1-1, with TRBD1 as a possible D gene (5 bases). Trimming shortened V by 5 bases and J by 1 base, and 17 bases separated the two germline ends. Germline V CDR1 and CDR2: MDHEN, SYDVKM. The CDR3 is 16 amino acids. The CDR3 here is CASSLSPGPQNTEAFF. Written as DNA, the CDR3 is TGTGCCAGCAGTCTTTCCCCGGGACCTCAGAACACTGAAGCTTTCTTT.

The rearrangement uses TRBV28 and TRBJ2-7, with a possible D match to TRBD2 (5 bases). Germline CDR1 MDHEN, CDR2 SYDVKM. V gave up 2 bases and J gave up 3 bases, with 11 bases separating them. The CDR3 is 14 residues long. The CDR3 region is CASSLGGYGYEQYF. The CDR3 bases are TGTGCCAGCAGTTTAGGCGGGTACGGCTACGAGCAGTACTTC. Together with reference TRBV28 and TRBJ2-7, the CDR3 gives the full variable domain: DVKVTQSSRYLVKRTGEKVFLECVQDMDHENMFWYRQDPGLGLRLIYFSYDVKMKEKGDIPEGYSVSREKKERFSLILESASTNQTSMYLCASSLGGYGYEQYFGPGTRLTVT.

This chain joins TRBV10-2 and TRBJ2-3; the D is unclear. The germline V and J ends were trimmed by 3 bases and 3 bases, with 7 bases remaining between them. This CDR3 region has 13 residues. Germline V gives CDR1 WSHSY, CDR2 SAAADI. CDR3 in amino acids: CASSDRRTDTQYF. The CDR3 DNA reads as TGCGCCAGCAGTGACCGGAGAACAGATACGCAGTATTTT.

The rearrangement joins TRBV4-1 to TRBJ2-5; a possible D gene is TRBD2 (7 bases). The CDR3 sequence is 17 residues long. Germline lookup yields CDR1 MGHRA and CDR2 YSYEKL. Trimming took off 1 base at V and 1 base at J, with 16 bases between the two ends. CDR3 region: CASSQGGRLATQETQYF. In nucleotides, the CDR3 is TGCGCCAGCAGCCAAGGGGGGCGACTAGCTACCCAAGAGACCCAGTACTTC.

This chain links TRBV11-2 with TRBJ2-2; weak D call: TRBD1 (6 bases). The V end was cut by 3 bases, the J end by 3 bases, with 11 bases between. Per germline, CDR1 SGHAT and CDR2 FQNNGV. There are 15 residues in the CDR3. CDR3 sequence: CASSFDRRHTGELFF. The DNA for the CDR3 is TGTGCCAGCAGCTTCGACAGGAGGCACACCGGGGAGCTGTTTTTT.

V and J are TRBV4-3 and TRBJ1-1; D is ambiguous. V lost 4 bases and J 7 bases, leaving 13 bases between the germline ends. Germline V gives CDR1 LGHNA, CDR2 YSLEER. The CDR3 has 13 amino acids. The CDR3 DNA reads TGCGCCAGCAGCCCTCTCATAGGCCGTGAAGCTTTCTTT. Protein: CASSPLIGREAFF.

A word on this clone: The same CDR3 also results from other DNA sequences found in this sample. The chain joins TRBV4-3 to TRBJ2-4, with D possibly matching TRBD1 (5 bases). V gave up 2 bases and J gave up 1 base, with 9 bases separating them. The CDR3 length is 15 residues. Germline V CDR1 and CDR2: LGHNA, YSLEER. This chain's CDR3 is CASSQSRVAKNIQYF. In DNA, the CDR3 is TGCGCCAGCAGCCAAAGCAGGGTTGCCAAAAACATTCAGTACTTC.

The chain has TRBV10-1 and TRBJ2-1, with TRBD2 matching over 8 bases. Per the germline V gene, CDR1 is WNHNN and CDR2 is SYGVQD (reference sequence). This CDR3 is built from 14 residues. J gave up 7 bases and V 6 bases, and 8 bases lay outside the gene matches. The CDR3 coding sequence is TGCGCCAGCAGAGGGACTAGTTTAGTAAATGAGCAGTTCTTC. This encodes CASRGTSLVNEQFF.

The CDR3 region has the DNA TGTGCCAGTAGTATGACCGGGGACACATCCACAGATACGCAGTATTTT. It codes for CASSMTGDTSTDTQYF. The chain links TRBV19 to TRBJ2-3; TRBD1 is a possible D gene (6 bases). The CDR3 extends over 16 amino acids. The V end was cut by 3 bases, the J end by 2 bases, with 15 bases between. The germline V gene has CDR1 LNHDA and CDR2 SQIVND (reference sequence). The whole variable domain, remainder taken from reference TRBV19 and TRBJ2-3, is DGGITQSPKYLFRKEGQNVTLSCEQNLNHDAMYWYRQDPGQGLRLIYYSQIVNDFQKGDIAEGYSVSREKKESFPLTVTSAQKNPTAFYLCASSMTGDTSTDTQYFGPGTRLTVL.

The chain carries TRBV18 and TRBJ2-1; D may match TRBD1 or TRBD2 (5 bases each). The germline V gene encodes CDR1 KGHSH and CDR2 LQKENI. The CDR3 runs to 15 residues. Trimming stripped 2 bases from V and 4 bases from J, with 12 bases between. The DNA for the CDR3 is TGTGCCAGCTCACCAAGAAGGGACCAGTACAATGAGCAGTTCTTC. Translating it yields CASSPRRDQYNEQFF.

The rearrangement links TRBV25-1 to TRBJ1-1; 7 bases align to TRBD1. Germline V gene data show CDR1 as MGHDK and CDR2 as SYGVNS. This CDR3 region has 12 residues. V gave up 3 bases and J gave up 12 bases; unmatched junction bases: 7. The CDR3 bases are TGTGCCAGCAGTGATGCGGGACAGATCACTTTCTTT. Translating gives CASSDAGQITFF.